This TCR beta chain was captured by sequencing in a study of blood T cell dynamics during melanoma immunotherapy. About the study: Standard first-line treatment here was pembrolizumab or nivolumab plus ipilimumab in metastatic melanoma.

Here immunoSEQ multiplex PCR was the method, and the copy in TCRdb shows in-frame clones only, minus some. The profile shows 9,500 to 14,000 clones, about 92% of them singletons. Time point specified: week 3, after first cycle of checkpoint inhibitor. Sampling occurred pretreatment (T0) and at week 3 (W3), after cycle one of checkpoint blockade. Study-wide points: Whether repertoire-driving clones were melanoma-specific could not be determined.

The germline gives CDR1 SEHNR, CDR2 FQNEAQ (reference sequence). The V and J ends lost 5 bases and 0 bases respectively, with 10 bases between them. The CDR3 covers 15 residues. On this clone itself: As yet, its antigen is unknown.

The origin of this receptor is a human donor with melanoma. V usage is TRBV7-9 and J usage is TRBJ1-4; no reliable D call. This material consisted of blood, taken from a patient treated with checkpoint blockade. The CDR3 region has the DNA TGTGCCAGCAGCCGGCGGGGTGCAACTAATGAAAAACTGTTTTTT. Residues: CASSRRGATNEKLFF.